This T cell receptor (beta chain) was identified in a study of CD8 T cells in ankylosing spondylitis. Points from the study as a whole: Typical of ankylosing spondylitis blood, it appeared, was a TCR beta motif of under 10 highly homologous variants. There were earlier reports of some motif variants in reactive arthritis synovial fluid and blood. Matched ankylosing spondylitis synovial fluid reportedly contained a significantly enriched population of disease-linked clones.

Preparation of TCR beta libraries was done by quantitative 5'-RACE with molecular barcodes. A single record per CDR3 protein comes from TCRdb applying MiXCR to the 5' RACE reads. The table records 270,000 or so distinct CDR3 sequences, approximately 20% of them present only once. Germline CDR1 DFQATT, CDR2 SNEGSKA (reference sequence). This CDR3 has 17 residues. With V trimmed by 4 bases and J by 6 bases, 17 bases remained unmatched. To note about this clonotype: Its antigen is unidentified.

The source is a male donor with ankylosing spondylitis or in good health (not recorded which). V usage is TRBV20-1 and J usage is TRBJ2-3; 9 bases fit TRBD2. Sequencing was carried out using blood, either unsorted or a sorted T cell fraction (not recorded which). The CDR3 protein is CSAISGRINPLRDTQYF. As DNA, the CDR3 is TGCAGTGCTATTAGCGGGAGAATTAACCCACTACGGGATACGCAGTATTTT.